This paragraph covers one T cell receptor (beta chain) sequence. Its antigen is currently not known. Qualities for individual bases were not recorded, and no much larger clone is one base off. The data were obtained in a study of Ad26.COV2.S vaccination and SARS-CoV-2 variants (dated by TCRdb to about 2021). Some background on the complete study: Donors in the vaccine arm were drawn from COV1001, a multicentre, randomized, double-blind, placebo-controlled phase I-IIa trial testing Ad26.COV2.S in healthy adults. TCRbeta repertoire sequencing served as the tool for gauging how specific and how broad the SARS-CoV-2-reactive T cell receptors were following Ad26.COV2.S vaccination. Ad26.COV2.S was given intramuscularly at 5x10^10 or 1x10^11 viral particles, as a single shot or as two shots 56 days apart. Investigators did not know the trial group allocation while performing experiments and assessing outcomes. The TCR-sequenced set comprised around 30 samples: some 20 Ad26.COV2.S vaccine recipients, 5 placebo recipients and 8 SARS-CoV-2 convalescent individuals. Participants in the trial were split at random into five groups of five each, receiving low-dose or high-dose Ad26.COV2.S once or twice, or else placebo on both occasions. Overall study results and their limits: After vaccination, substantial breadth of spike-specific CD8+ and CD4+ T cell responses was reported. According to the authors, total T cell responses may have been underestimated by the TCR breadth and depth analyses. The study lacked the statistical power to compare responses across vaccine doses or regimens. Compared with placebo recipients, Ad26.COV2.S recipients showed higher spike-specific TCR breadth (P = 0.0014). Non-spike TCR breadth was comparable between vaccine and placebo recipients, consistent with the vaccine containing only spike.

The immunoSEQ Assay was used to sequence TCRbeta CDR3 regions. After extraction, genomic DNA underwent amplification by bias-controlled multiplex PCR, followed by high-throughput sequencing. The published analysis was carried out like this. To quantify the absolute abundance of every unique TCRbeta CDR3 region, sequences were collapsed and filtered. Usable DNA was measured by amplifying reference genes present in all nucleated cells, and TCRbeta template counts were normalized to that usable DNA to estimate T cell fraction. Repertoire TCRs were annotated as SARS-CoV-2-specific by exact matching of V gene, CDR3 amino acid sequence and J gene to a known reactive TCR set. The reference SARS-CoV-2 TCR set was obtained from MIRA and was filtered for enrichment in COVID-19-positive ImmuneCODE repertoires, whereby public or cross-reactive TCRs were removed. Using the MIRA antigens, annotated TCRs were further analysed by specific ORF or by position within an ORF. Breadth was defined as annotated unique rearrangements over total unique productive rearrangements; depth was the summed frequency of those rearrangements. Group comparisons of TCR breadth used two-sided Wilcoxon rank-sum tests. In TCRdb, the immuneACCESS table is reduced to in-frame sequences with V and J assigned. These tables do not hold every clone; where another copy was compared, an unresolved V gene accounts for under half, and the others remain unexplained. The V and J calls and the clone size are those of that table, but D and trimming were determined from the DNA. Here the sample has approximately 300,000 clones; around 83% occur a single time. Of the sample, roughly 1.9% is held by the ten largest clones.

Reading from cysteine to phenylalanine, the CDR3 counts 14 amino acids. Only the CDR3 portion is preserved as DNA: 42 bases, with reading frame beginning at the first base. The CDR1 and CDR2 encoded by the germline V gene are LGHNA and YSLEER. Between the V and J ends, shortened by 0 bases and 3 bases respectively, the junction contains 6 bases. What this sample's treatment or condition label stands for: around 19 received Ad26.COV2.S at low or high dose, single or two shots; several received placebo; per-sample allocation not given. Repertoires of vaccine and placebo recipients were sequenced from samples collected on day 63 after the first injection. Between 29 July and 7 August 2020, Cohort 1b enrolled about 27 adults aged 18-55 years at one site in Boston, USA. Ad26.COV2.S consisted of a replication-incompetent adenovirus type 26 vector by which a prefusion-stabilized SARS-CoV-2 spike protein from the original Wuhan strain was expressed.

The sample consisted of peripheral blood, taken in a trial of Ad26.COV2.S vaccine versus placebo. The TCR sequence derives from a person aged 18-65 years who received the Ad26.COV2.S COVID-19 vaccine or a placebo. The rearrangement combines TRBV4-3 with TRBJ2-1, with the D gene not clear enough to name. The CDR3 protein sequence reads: CASSQEHLYNEQFF. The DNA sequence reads TGCGCCAGCAGCCAAGAGCACCTCTACAATGAGCAGTTCTTC.